What follows describes a single T cell receptor (beta chain). Its cognate antigen has yet to be identified. No much larger clone is present one base from it, and per-base qualities are unavailable. The entire isolated RNA was reverse transcribed using the High Capacity cDNA Reverse Transcription Kit, and thus expressed TCRB transcripts were sequenced. Naive, central memory and regulatory T cell samples underwent deep immunoSEQ sequencing, averaging approximately 3.5 million total reads per sample. Sorted cells were lysed in RLT buffer and RNA was extracted with DNase-treated RNeasy Micro or Mini kits, depending on cell number. To prevent cross-contamination, every cell subset was processed on its own, while patient and healthy donor samples were processed together. Using the immunoSEQ multiplex PCR, TCRB sequences were amplified from cDNA into 87-bp fragments spanning the CDR3 region. Amplicons were sequenced on the Illumina HiSeq platform. Per the original workflow: PCR bias was computationally corrected using synthetic template baselines, reads within Hamming distance 2 were collapsed, and singletons that could not be merged were discarded. Reads were aligned to IMGT to assign V, D and J genes, CDR3 length, and insertions or deletions at six rearrangement sites. Within each subset, clonotype counts were normalized to sorted cell number, after which true diversity and Gini coefficients were computed with the tcR R package. The overlap coefficient, calculated on TCRB nucleotide sequences, was used to quantify repertoire sharing. Out-of-frame TCRB sequences from naive cells were analyzed to stand in for the pre-selection repertoire. TCRdb stores this immuneACCESS table with in-frame sequences only. Part of the clones is absent; in the studies checked, under half of the shortfall reflects unresolved V genes, and no reason is known for the rest. V, J and clone size reflect that table, while D and trimming were determined from the DNA. For this sample the table gives around 240,000 clones, of which over 7.5% were detected only once. The ten top clones hold just under 0.035% of the sample.

Each donor gave one peripheral blood draw, about 110 mL on average, collected into heparinised tubes. Naive, central memory, regulatory and stem cell-like memory CD4+ T cells were sorted on a BD FACSAria II using a panel including CD45RO, CCR7, CD25, CD127, CD95 and CD27. Every sorted population had a purity above 95%. PBMCs were isolated immediately by Lymphoprep density gradient centrifugation and stained directly without culture. Samples were stained and sorted in pairs, with one healthy donor and one patient per experiment, so that batch effects were minimized. The entry originates in a study of beta chain features in type 1 diabetes (dated by TCRdb to 2016 to 2019). Broadly, across the study: Mean age, gender distribution, total cell number and subset yield did not differ between patients and healthy donors. The study compared TCRB repertoires of sorted circulating CD4+ T cell subsets between recently diagnosed type 1 diabetes patients and matched healthy donors. A total of roughly 100 million sorted cells were examined across all samples, and the number of cells per subset was strongly correlated with RNA yield. Regulatory and stem cell-like memory subsets were isolated from only 8 patients and roughly 8 healthy donors, whereas naive and central memory subsets came from all 30 or so donors.

CDR3 length: 16 amino acids, cysteine to phenylalanine. Here the CDR3 DNA is all that survives: 48 bases in frame from base 1. Deletion took 6 bases off V and 6 bases off J, with a span of 24 bases between the germline ends. CDR1 and CDR2 were assigned from the germline V gene as MDHEN and SYDVKM. The paper as a whole reports these results and caveats: Because the HLA sub-analyses included only small numbers of individuals, any influence of HLA type on TCRB rearrangement was left unresolved. At VDJ recombination sites, patients with type 1 diabetes made fewer insertions and deleted more nucleotides, a pattern implying thymic rearrangement abnormalities. Because cDNA rather than genomic DNA was sequenced, highly expressing activated cells could have been over-represented, although no difference in activation and CD3 levels was found between groups. A moderate but significant shortening of TCRB CDR3 length was observed in type 1 diabetes patients in all four CD4+ subsets. PCR might favor shorter templates, but patient and control samples were amplified and corrected together, so any skew would affect both groups equally. The naive, central memory and regulatory TCRB repertoires appeared to resemble one another more closely among patients than among healthy donors.

The rearranged segments are TRBV28 and TRBJ2-7, and the D gene may be TRBD1, 6 bases matching. This clonotype originated in a woman between 18 and 29 years old in good health. Sequencing input: naive CD4+ T cells from blood. This specimen's cell subset or site label, per the study, means: true naive CD4+ T cells. The nucleotide sequence is given as TGTGCCAGCAGCCCGAGGTCCGGGACATACCAAACCGAGCAGTACTTC. It is translated as CASSPRSGTYQTEQYF.